The entry below gives a single TCR beta chain sequence along with its context. This entry is derived from a study of blood T cell repertoires in COVID-19. The overall study: Spain, Italy and the United States supplied samples that represented acute and convalescent COVID-19.

CDR3 length: 17 amino acids. Germline CDR1 and CDR2: MNHEY and SVGEGT. V lost 2 bases and J 5 bases, leaving 21 bases between the germline ends. As originally analysed: Reference gene primer amplification yielded estimated nucleated cell counts. Libraries were prepared by immunoSEQ multiplex PCR; TCRdb keeps only in-frame clonotypes and omits some of them. V, J and clone size reflect that table, while D and trimming were determined from the DNA. This sample has approximately 210,000 clones, with approximately 87% found just once. The receptor's source is a woman in her seventies with active or convalescent COVID-19. Sequenced sample: peripheral blood. The chain has TRBV6-2 or TRBV6-3 and TRBJ2-5, with D perhaps TRBD1 (7 bases). The CDR3 here is CASSYARGQGEWETQYF. The CDR3 DNA reads TGTGCCAGCAGTTACGCCCGGGGGCAGGGGGAGTGGGAGACCCAGTACTTC.